The 3 T cell receptor beta chains given below trace back to one sample, sequenced in a study of blood T cell repertoires in COVID-19. Using immunoSEQ multiplex PCR, the repertoire was profiled, and TCRdb retains in-frame clones only, with some absent. The data show tens of thousands of clones, more than 75% seen once. Input material: peripheral blood. The receptors here all came from a human donor in a cohort sampled during active COVID-19.

The chain employs TRBV3-1 (or the pseudogene TRBV3-2) and TRBJ1-1; 7 positions agree with TRBD1. V lost 2 bases and J lost 4; bases outside the gene matches: 7. This CDR3 is 15 amino acids long. Germline V lookup: CDR1 LGHDT, CDR2 YNNKEL (reference sequence). CDR3 in DNA: TGTGCCAGCAGCCAATATAGGGGGCTGAGCACTGAAGCTTTCTTT. This gives the protein CASSQYRGLSTEAFF.

J is TRBJ2-4 and V is TRBV27; 12 bases map to TRBD2. V dropped 6 bases and J dropped 6; count of bases not matched to a gene: 12. Germline assignment: CDR1 MNHEY and CDR2 SMNVEV (reference sequence). The CDR3 spans 17 residues. In DNA, the CDR3 is TGTGCCAGCAGCCTCGCTTGGACTAGCGGGATCAGAAACATTCAGTACTTC. It encodes CASSLAWTSGIRNIQYF.

The CDR3 spells CASRRTSGIYNEQFF. The CDR3 bases are TGTGCCAGCAGGCGGACTAGCGGGATCTACAATGAGCAGTTCTTC. The rearrangement joins TRBV27 to TRBJ2-1, with TRBD2 matching 12 bases. This CDR3 has 15 residues. With V trimmed by 6 bases and J by 3 bases, 3 bases remained unmatched. Germline V lookup: CDR1 MNHEY, CDR2 SMNVEV (reference sequence).